The 6 T cell receptor beta chains in this list originate from one sample, sequenced in a study of cytomegalovirus exposure and HLA in healthy donors. PCR was performed using 60 Vbeta and 13 Jbeta primers. This table comes from immunoSEQ multiplex PCR, and its TCRdb copy is limited to in-frame clones, with some not included. The sample lists 100,000 to 150,000 clones; 17% were seen once. Sequencing used PBMCs. Receptors were obtained from a female donor in good health and CMV-seropositive.

This clone came up a few times. CDR3 bases: TGTGCCAGCTCAGTTCCGGGGGGGCCAGATACGCAGTATTTT. This translates into CASSVPGGPDTQYF. V and J are TRBV6-5 and TRBJ2-3; 8 bases match TRBD2. The length of the CDR3 is 14 residues. V gave up 8 bases and J gave up 4 bases; unmatched junction bases: 8. Germline-derived CDR1 and CDR2 are MNHEY and SVGAGI.

V usage is TRBV30 and J usage is TRBJ2-1; D is unresolved. The V gene's germline CDR1 is GTSNPN and CDR2 SVGIG (reference sequence). This CDR3 has 14 residues. V lost 4 bases and J lost 0, with 10 bases in between. CDR3 DNA: TGTGCCTGGAACCGGCAGGACTCCTACAATGAGCAGTTCTTC. It yields the protein CAWNRQDSYNEQFF.

The V and J genes are TRBV7-2 and TRBJ2-2; 8 nucleotides line up with TRBD1. CDR3 size: 14 residues. Germline V lookup: CDR1 SGHTA, CDR2 FQGNSA. Losses at the gene ends were 9 bases for V and 1 base for J; bases not matched to a gene: 4. In DNA, the CDR3 is TGTGCCAGTAGGACAGGGAAGAACACCGGGGAGCTGTTTTTT. This translates into CASRTGKNTGELFF.

The rearrangement links TRBV28 to TRBJ1-1; 7 nucleotides line up with TRBD1. The CDR3 consists of 15 residues. The V gene's germline CDR1 is MDHEN and CDR2 SYDVKM. V dropped 3 bases and J dropped 1; count of bases not matched to a gene: 5. CDR3 nucleotides: TGTGCCAGCAGTTTGGGGGACAGACGGAACACTGAAGCTTTCTTT. It specifies CASSLGDRRNTEAFF.

V and J are TRBV5-1 and TRBJ2-1; TRBD2 agrees at 12 bases. CDR3 length equals 15 residues. After removal of 2 bases from V and 7 bases from J, the junction contained 4 bases not matched to a gene. Per the germline V gene, CDR1 is SGHRS and CDR2 is YFSETQ. DNA of the CDR3: TGCGCCAGCAGCTTTCTAGCGGGAGGGAGTAATGAGCAGTTCTTC. This gives the protein CASSFLAGGSNEQFF.

The chain combines TRBV7-2 with TRBJ2-2, with D possibly TRBD2 on 5 matching bases. Germline V lookup: CDR1 SGHTA, CDR2 FQGNSA. CDR3 length: 15 residues. Trimming cost V 2 bases and J 2 bases, with 9 bases left between them. The CDR3 region has the DNA TGTGCCAGCAGCTTATCGTCGGGAAACACCGGGGAGCTGTTTTTT. Protein product: CASSLSSGNTGELFF. The complete variable domain, with remaining parts taken from reference TRBV7-2 and TRBJ2-2, reads GAGVSQSPSNKVTEKGKDVELRCDPISGHTALYWYRQSLGQGLEFLIYFQGNSAPDKSGLPSDRFSAERTGGSVSTLTIQRTQQEDSAVYLCASSLSSGNTGELFFGEGSRLTVL.